The next 19 T cell receptor beta chains were all read from a single sample in a study of cytomegalovirus exposure and HLA in healthy donors. The PCR ran on 60 Vbeta and 13 Jbeta primers. Using immunoSEQ multiplex PCR, the repertoire was profiled, and TCRdb retains in-frame clones only, with some absent. Among about 67,000 clones listed, approximately 67% were seen once. The sample taken for sequencing was PBMCs. The receptors stem from a woman between 25 and 40 years old in good health and CMV-seronegative.

The rearrangement uses TRBV6-5 and TRBJ2-7; 9 bases are a match to TRBD1. The CDR3 covers 15 residues. Trimming took 6 bases from V and 5 from J; bases not matched to a gene: 11. CDR1 is MNHEY and CDR2 is SVGAGI in the germline V gene. As DNA, the CDR3 is TGTGCCAGCAGGGCAGGGACAGGGTGGGCCCACGAGCAGTACTTC. It yields the protein CASRAGTGWAHEQYF.

V usage is TRBV7-3 and J usage is TRBJ1-3, with 7 bases that match TRBD1. CDR1 is SGHTA and CDR2 is FQGTGA in the germline V gene. CDR3 length equals 16 residues. V lost 3 bases, J lost 2 bases, and 7 bases stayed unmatched. The CDR3 DNA reads as TGTGCCAGCAGCTTTCTAGCTGACAGGGCTGGAAACACCATATATTTT. This gives the protein CASSFLADRAGNTIYF.

The chain uses TRBV30 and TRBJ2-2; D is undetermined. The CDR3 length is 13 residues. The germline V gene has CDR1 GTSNPN and CDR2 SVGIG (reference sequence). Trimming pared 7 bases from V and 2 bases from J, leaving 11 bases between. CDR3 residues: CASATANTGELFF. The CDR3 DNA reads TGTGCCTCCGCTACAGCTAACACCGGGGAGCTGTTTTTT.

The J gene is TRBJ2-3, the V gene TRBV18; D is unresolved. CDR1 KGHSH and CDR2 LQKENI come from the germline V gene. The CDR3 has 13 amino acids. Deletions cut 3 bases from V and 0 bases from J, with 4 bases between. CDR3 in amino acids: CASSPESTDTQYF. The CDR3, as DNA: TGTGCCAGCTCACCCGAGAGCACAGATACGCAGTATTTT.

This rearrangement joins TRBV30 to TRBJ2-7; TRBD2 matches 7 bases. Per germline, CDR1 GTSNPN and CDR2 SVGIG (reference sequence). The CDR3 spans 12 residues. The V gene end was trimmed by 2 bases and the J gene end by 4 bases; junction bases not matched to a gene: 2. In DNA form, the CDR3 reads TGTGCCTGGAGTCGGGGAGGGTACGAGCAGTACTTC. Translating gives CAWSRGGYEQYF.

The genes are TRBV14 and TRBJ2-1; TRBD1 aligns across 7 bases. The germline CDR1 and CDR2 sequences are SGHDN and FVKESK. V was pared by 4 bases and J by 5 bases, with 8 bases of the junction left unmatched. The CDR3 sequence is 15 residues long. This chain's CDR3 is CASSRLGQSNNEQFF. CDR3 sequence (DNA): TGTGCCAGCAGCCGATTGGGACAGTCAAACAATGAGCAGTTCTTC.

The chain links TRBV4-2 to TRBJ1-1, with no clear D. This CDR3 contains 14 residues. Between the trimmed V and J ends, which lost 1 base and 5 bases, there was a span of 11 bases. Per the germline V gene, CDR1 is LGHNA and CDR2 is YNFKEQ. The CDR3 reads CASSQAGGRTEAFF. For the CDR3, the DNA is TGTGCCAGCAGCCAAGCTGGAGGGCGGACTGAAGCTTTCTTT.

This rearrangement joins TRBV7-9 to TRBJ1-2; 9 bases match TRBD1. Germline CDR1 reads SEHNR; CDR2 reads FQNEAQ (reference sequence). The CDR3 contains 14 residues. Trimming at V came to 2 bases and at J to 7 bases, leaving 5 bases not matched to a gene. CDR3 protein: CASSLQTGGAGYTF. The DNA of the CDR3 is TGTGCCAGCAGCTTACAGACAGGGGGAGCTGGCTACACCTTC.

V gene TRBV10-3 combines with J gene TRBJ1-2; 8 bases fit TRBD1. Germline V gives CDR1 ENHRY, CDR2 SYGVKD. The length of the CDR3 is 14 residues. V dropped 8 bases and J dropped 0; count of bases not matched to a gene: 5. Here the CDR3 reads CAIWGQDANYGYTF. DNA of the CDR3: TGTGCCATCTGGGGACAGGACGCTAACTATGGCTACACCTTC.

The genes are TRBV5-1 and TRBJ1-3; D not certain. The ends were cut back, 4 bases at V and 3 bases at J, with 5 bases in the middle. The germline V gene encodes CDR1 SGHRS and CDR2 YFSETQ. The CDR3 covers 12 residues. CDR3: CASSLSGNTIYF. The DNA for the CDR3 is TGCGCCAGCAGCCTGAGTGGAAACACCATATATTTT.

The chain combines TRBV11-1 with TRBJ2-5; 12 bases match TRBD2. In germline, CDR1 is SGHAT, CDR2 FQDESV (reference sequence). This CDR3 has 15 residues. Trimming cost V 5 bases and J 5 bases; bases outside gene matches: 6. CDR3 DNA sequence: TGTGCCAGCAGCGACGGACTAGCGGGGCGGGAGACCCAGTACTTC. Encoded protein: CASSDGLAGRETQYF.

The genes are TRBV19 and TRBJ1-5, with D tentatively TRBD1 (6 bases). The CDR3 extends over 17 amino acids. V dropped 6 bases and J dropped 0 bases, with 18 bases sitting between them. Per the germline V gene, CDR1 is LNHDA and CDR2 is SQIVND (reference sequence). The CDR3 loop reads CASRRSGGTYSNQPQHF. The CDR3 region has the DNA TGTGCCAGTAGAAGAAGCGGGGGGACATATAGCAATCAGCCCCAGCATTTT.

Here the CDR3 reads CASSFAIQGETQYF. The DNA for the CDR3 is TGTGCCAGCAGTTTCGCTATCCAGGGGGAGACCCAGTACTTC. This chain links TRBV27 with TRBJ2-5; D might be TRBD1 (6 bases). CDR1 is MNHEY, CDR2 SMNVEV, per germline (reference sequence). The CDR3 is 14 amino acids. V dropped 3 bases and J dropped 5 bases, with 13 bases sitting between them.

The rearrangement uses TRBV9 and TRBJ2-5, with 9 nucleotides matching TRBD2. The germline V gene encodes CDR1 SGDLS and CDR2 YYNGEE. This CDR3 is 15 amino acids long. V lost 6 bases and J lost 2; bases outside the gene matches: 8. The DNA for the CDR3 is TGTGCCAGCACTTTAAGCGGGGGGATACAAGAGACCCAGTACTTC. Encoded protein: CASTLSGGIQETQYF.

J is TRBJ1-4 and V is TRBV30, with D maybe TRBD1 (5 bases). Germline values: CDR1 GTSNPN, CDR2 SVGIG (reference sequence). Trimming removed 0 bases from V and 3 bases from J, with 8 bases in between. The CDR3 runs to 14 residues. CDR3 DNA: TGTGCCTGGAGTGTGGACAATTCTAATGAAAAACTGTTTTTT. Amino acids: CAWSVDNSNEKLFF.

The chain carries TRBV4-3 and TRBJ2-3; TRBD2 aligns across 7 bases. The V gene's germline CDR1 is LGHNA and CDR2 YSLEER. V shed 4 bases, J shed 3 bases, and the junction held 10 bases outside the gene matches. The CDR3 sequence is 16 residues long. CDR3 DNA: TGCGCCAGCAGCCGTAGTGGGCTAGCGGAGACAGATACGCAGTATTTT. Translating gives CASSRSGLAETDTQYF.

The chain combines TRBV6-6 with TRBJ2-5, with 7 positions matching TRBD1. The CDR3 contains 13 residues. V shed 11 bases and J 4 bases; nucleotides not matched to a gene: 10. Germline CDR1 and CDR2: MNHNY and SVGAGI (reference sequence). The CDR3 here is CASTPPGGETQYF. CDR3 in DNA: TGTGCCTCGACCCCCCCAGGGGGAGAGACCCAGTACTTC.

This clone has a single count. This rearrangement joins TRBV9 to TRBJ2-3, with 9 bases aligning to TRBD2. The CDR3 length is 15 residues. Germline V lookup: CDR1 SGDLS, CDR2 YYNGEE. The ends lost 0 bases at V and 2 bases at J; junction bases unmatched: 1. The CDR3 nucleotides read TGTGCCAGCAGCGTAGGCGGGGGGGCCACAGATACGCAGTATTTT. Protein sequence: CASSVGGGATDTQYF. Full variable domain (outside the CDR3, taken from reference TRBV9 and TRBJ2-3): DSGVTQTPKHLITATGQRVTLRCSPRSGDLSVYWYQQSLDQGLQFLIQYYNGEERAKGNILERFSAQQFPDLHSELNLSSLELGDSALYFCASSVGGGATDTQYFGPGTRLTVL.

In its sample, this clone was seen a few times. This rearrangement joins TRBV19 to TRBJ1-4; D is unresolved. CDR1 is LNHDA, CDR2 SQIVND, per germline (reference sequence). V lost 7 bases and J lost 3, with 24 bases in between. The CDR3 is 18 residues long. CDR3 sequence (DNA): TGTGCCAGTACCTTCCGCCCGGGAGGGTCGGTTGCTAATGAAAAACTGTTTTTT. Amino acid sequence: CASTFRPGGSVANEKLFF.